A single sample gave rise to the 12 T cell receptor beta chains below, sequenced in a study of T cell responses to AZD1222 COVID-19 vaccine. Generated by immunoSEQ multiplex PCR, the TCRdb table keeps only in-frame clones and is missing some. The table has 80,000 or so clones, 65% to 80% seen once. The material sequenced was peripheral blood, taken 28 days after the second dose of the MenACWY control vaccine. The source is an adult who received the MenACWY meningococcal vaccine as a control.

The chain employs TRBV28 and TRBJ2-5; 8 bases agree with TRBD2. Looked up from germline, CDR1 is MDHEN and CDR2 is SYDVKM. This CDR3 region has 16 residues. Trimming cost V 1 base and J 5 bases; bases outside gene matches: 9. The CDR3 is CASSLYPGLGTETQYF. CDR3 coding DNA: TGTGCCAGCAGTTTATACCCGGGACTAGGTACGGAGACCCAGTACTTC.

The V and J genes are TRBV19 and TRBJ1-2; D is possibly TRBD1 (6 bases). This CDR3 comprises 12 residues. Germline CDR1 reads LNHDA; CDR2 reads SQIVND (reference sequence). Trimming took off 6 bases at V and 5 bases at J, with 10 bases between the two ends. As DNA, the CDR3 is TGTGCCAGTAGCGTGCAGGGGTATGGCTACACCTTC. It specifies CASSVQGYGYTF.

The chain couples TRBV28 to TRBJ2-7; the match to TRBD2 covers 13 bases. The V segment lost 7 bases and the J segment 9 bases; nucleotides outside the gene matches: 9. Germline V lookup: CDR1 MDHEN, CDR2 SYDVKM. The CDR3 contains 14 residues. Here the CDR3 reads CASNPGLAGLAQYF. For the CDR3, the DNA is TGTGCCAGCAATCCGGGACTAGCGGGATTAGCGCAGTACTTC.

The V call is TRBV2, the J call TRBJ1-6; the D is unclear. V lost 3 bases to trimming and J lost 10 bases, with 7 bases between them. Germline CDR1 is SNHLY and CDR2 is FYNNEI. CDR3 length: 12 amino acids. The CDR3 bases are TGTGCCAGCAGTGACACCTTATCACCCCTCCACTTT. Its translation: CASSDTLSPLHF.

A few counts support this clone. The rearrangement joins TRBV18 to TRBJ1-2; D call uncertain. CDR3 size: 13 residues. Germline CDR1 reads KGHSH; CDR2 reads LQKENI. V gave up 3 bases and J gave up 6 bases, with 11 bases separating them. The CDR3 spells CASSPGRADGYTF. The DNA of the CDR3 is TGTGCCAGCTCACCCGGTAGAGCAGATGGCTACACCTTC.

The chain uses TRBV30 and TRBJ1-5; the D gene is possibly TRBD1 (6 bases). V dropped 3 bases and J dropped 5 bases, with 14 bases sitting between them. Germline V CDR1 and CDR2: GTSNPN, SVGIG (reference sequence). This CDR3 region has 14 residues. The CDR3 nucleotides read TGTGCCTGGAGCCCCGGGACATCCTATCAGCCCCAGCATTTT. Amino acids: CAWSPGTSYQPQHF.

As for this clone: The junction departs from germline at one end; a sequencing error may be responsible. V gene TRBV10-3 combines with J gene TRBJ1-1; the D gene is possibly TRBD1 (5 bases). Germline values: CDR1 ENHRY, CDR2 SYGVKD. The length of the CDR3 is 11 residues. The CDR3 here is CAISESGTLAF. The DNA of the CDR3 is TGTGCCATCAGTGAGTCGGGGACTCTTGCATTT.

The J gene is TRBJ1-4, the V gene TRBV28; tentatively, D is TRBD1 (5 bases). CDR3 length: 15 amino acids. The V gene's germline CDR1 is MDHEN and CDR2 SYDVKM. Trimming stripped 7 bases from V and 8 bases from J, with 20 bases between. The CDR3 DNA is TGTGCCAGCACCAAAGGTGGGGGGGTCAGGGAAAAACTGTTTTTT. This sequence encodes CASTKGGGVREKLFF.

The CDR3 DNA sequence: TGTGCCAGCAGCCAAGAGGTAGGGATCGATCAGCCCCAGCATTTT. Protein product: CASSQEVGIDQPQHF. This rearrangement joins TRBV4-2 to TRBJ1-5; D gene uncertain. Germline-derived CDR1 and CDR2 are LGHNA and YNFKEQ. The CDR3 runs 15 residues. Trimming pared 0 bases from V and 5 bases from J, leaving 11 bases between.

The chain couples TRBV27 to TRBJ2-7; the match to TRBD1 covers 10 bases. V was clipped by 6 bases and J by 6 bases; unmatched bases: 8. The CDR3 is 14 residues long. Germline V gene sequence: CDR1 MNHEY, CDR2 SMNVEV (reference sequence). The DNA for the CDR3 is TGTGCCAGCAGCCGGGGACAGGGGAATCGCGAGCAGTACTTC. Amino acid sequence: CASSRGQGNREQYF.

In this sample, this clone turned up many times. The chain combines TRBV20-1 with TRBJ1-5, with D possibly matching TRBD1 (6 bases). Trimming stripped 3 bases from V and 4 bases from J, with 16 bases between. This CDR3 has 15 amino acids. The germline V gene encodes CDR1 DFQATT and CDR2 SNEGSKA (reference sequence). CDR3 protein: CSASPLRDTNQPQHF. The CDR3 nucleotides read TGCAGTGCTAGTCCTCTCCGGGACACTAATCAGCCCCAGCATTTT.

The chain is built from TRBV5-6 and TRBJ1-3; D not resolved. The CDR3 is 16 amino acids. Looked up from germline, CDR1 is SGHDT and CDR2 is YYEEEE. V lost 4 bases to trimming and J lost 6 bases, with 20 bases between them. The CDR3 loop is CASSSVRYGNVNTIYF. CDR3 nucleotide sequence: TGTGCCAGCAGCAGCGTGCGTTACGGGAATGTAAACACCATATATTTT.